One sample yielded the 27 T cell receptor beta chains listed below, sequenced in a study of regulatory T cells in long-lasting Graves disease (dated by TCRdb to 2020 to 2022). In the paper's terms, the time point label means: persistent/refractory GD, antithyroid drugs over 5 years with positive TRAb. For both TCR sequencing and RNA sequencing, RNA was extracted from PBMCs in TRIzol. Libraries were built with multiplex PCR. Sequencing was carried out with an Illumina HiSeq 4000. To build TCR beta libraries, CDR3 regions were amplified by Arm-PCR using iRepertoire HTBI primers. The public reads were run again by TCRdb, first through fastp at Q25 and then through MiXCR, and only productive beta chains were kept. Rows with one shared CDR3 protein collapse into an entry with the most common genes and DNA. The sample data list approximately 690,000 distinct CDR3 sequences, and around 30% of these were observed just once. The ten largest account for 40% to 55% of the sample.

The specimen was peripheral blood mononuclear cells (PBMCs), collected when the disease was refractory, from a patient treated with antithyroid drugs. These receptors were collected from a female donor with Graves disease.

The table lists this clonotype with a few counts. The J gene is TRBJ2-5, the V gene TRBV3-1; no definite D call. Trimming removed 1 base from V and 1 base from J, with 4 bases in between. Germline V gene data show CDR1 as LGHDT and CDR2 as YNNKEL (reference sequence). The CDR3 loop spans 13 amino acids. The CDR3 DNA sequence: TGTGCCAGCAGCCAAGCCTTCCAAGAGACCCAGTACTTC. Translating gives CASSQAFQETQYF.

The chain employs TRBV29-1 and TRBJ2-7; D is tentatively TRBD1 or TRBD2 (5 bases each). V lost 6 bases to trimming and J lost 3 bases, with 12 bases between them. CDR3 length: 12 residues. CDR1 SQVTM and CDR2 ANQGSEA come from the germline V gene. CDR3 amino acids: CSVTRDDYEQYF. The CDR3 DNA follows: TGCAGCGTGACTCGGGACGACTACGAGCAGTACTTC.

This sequence joins TRBV12-3 or TRBV12-4 and TRBJ1-5; 12 positions agree with TRBD1. CDR3 length equals 16 residues. With V trimmed by 5 bases and J by 4 bases, 6 bases remained unmatched. The CDR3: CASSPGTGGNNQPQHF. In nucleotides, the CDR3 is TGTGCCAGCAGTCCCGGGACAGGGGGCAATAATCAGCCCCAGCATTTT.

This clonotype has ten or more counts. This rearrangement joins TRBV20-1 to TRBJ1-2; D gene unclear. V gave up 4 bases and J gave up 4 bases, with 7 bases separating them. The CDR3 contains 11 residues. Germline CDR1 reads DFQATT; CDR2 reads SNEGSKA (reference sequence). The CDR3 sequence is CSANLAYGYTF. The CDR3 DNA is TGCAGTGCTAACCTGGCCTATGGCTACACCTTC.

In its sample, this clonotype was seen a few times. The chain employs TRBV11-2 and TRBJ2-7, with a tentative D call TRBD1 (6 bases). Germline V gives CDR1 SGHAT, CDR2 FQNNGV. V was cut by 5 bases and J by 6 bases, with 17 bases left in between. The CDR3 is 14 residues long. CDR3 amino acids: CASSQYGGGREQYF. The DNA for the CDR3 is TGTGCCAGCAGCCAATATGGTGGGGGCCGCGAGCAGTACTTC. The full variable domain, in which reference TRBV11-2 and TRBJ2-7 provide the parts outside the CDR3, is EAGVAQSPRYKIIEKRQSVAFWCNPISGHATLYWYQQILGQGPKLLIQFQNNGVVDDSQLPKDRFSAERLKGVDSTLKIQPAKLEDSAVYLCASSQYGGGREQYFGPGTRLTVT.

The genes are TRBV5-5 and TRBJ1-6; TRBD1 matches 7 bases. J was trimmed by 8 bases and V by 2 bases; bases with no gene match: 7. Germline loops: CDR1 SGHKS, CDR2 YYEKEE (reference sequence). This CDR3 spans 15 amino acids. The CDR3 nucleotides are TGTGCCAGCAGCTTTCCGGGACAGTACCATTCACCCCTCCACTTT. Translation: CASSFPGQYHSPLHF.

The DNA of the CDR3 is TGTGCCAGCAGTTTACGGGCAGCTAGGGGCCCAGATACGCAGTATTTT. Its translation is CASSLRAARGPDTQYF. The V gene is TRBV27, the J gene TRBJ2-3; tentatively, D is TRBD1 (5 bases). The CDR3 has 16 residues. Germline V gives CDR1 MNHEY, CDR2 SMNVEV (reference sequence). V was cut by 2 bases and J by 4 bases, with 16 bases left in between.

Regarding this clonotype: This may be a read error: a much more frequent sequence differs by one nucleotide. The V gene is TRBV11-2, the J gene TRBJ2-7; TRBD2 agrees at 13 bases. This CDR3 is built from 15 residues. CDR1 and CDR2 from the germline V gene are SGHAT and FQNNGV. Trimming at V came to 5 bases and at J to 2 bases, leaving 3 bases not matched to a gene. The CDR3 region has the DNA TGTGCCAGCAGCCAACTAGCGGGAGGGCCCTACGAGCAGTACTTC. This codes for CASSQLAGGPYEQYF.

The chain joins TRBV9 to TRBJ2-5; 11 nucleotides match TRBD2. The CDR3 extends over 18 amino acids. Trimming at V came to 0 bases and at J to 3 bases, leaving 10 bases not matched to a gene. From germline, CDR1 is SGDLS and CDR2 YYNGEE. The chain's CDR3 is CASSVGPTSTSGEETQYF. The CDR3 bases are TGTGCCAGCAGCGTAGGCCCCACATCGACTAGCGGGGAAGAGACCCAGTACTTC.

This clonotype was observed at least ten times. V is TRBV4-2 and J is TRBJ1-4; no clear D. V was clipped by 7 bases and J by 8 bases, with 14 bases between them. Germline CDR1 and CDR2: LGHNA and YNFKEQ. This CDR3 spans 13 amino acids. CDR3 in amino acids: CASKHGSGEKLFF. CDR3 sequence (DNA): TGTGCCAGCAAACATGGGAGCGGAGAAAAACTGTTTTTT.

J is TRBJ2-5 and V is TRBV5-4, with 12 bases fitting TRBD2. CDR3 length: 15 residues. Germline lookup yields CDR1 SGHNT and CDR2 YYREEE (reference sequence). V shed 4 bases, J shed 5 bases, and the junction held 6 bases outside the gene matches. CDR3 sequence reads: CASSRLAGERETQYF. The CDR3 DNA reads TGTGCCAGCAGCCGACTAGCGGGAGAGCGGGAGACCCAGTACTTC.

This clonotype occurred a few times. CDR3 region: CARGLAVSTDTQYF. As DNA, the CDR3 is TGTGCCAGGGGACTAGCGGTTAGCACAGATACGCAGTATTTT. V is TRBV2 and J is TRBJ2-3; TRBD2 matches 11 bases. The CDR3 is made up of 14 amino acids. J was trimmed by 0 bases and V by 9 bases; bases with no gene match: 2. In germline, CDR1 is SNHLY, CDR2 FYNNEI.

This clonotype was picked up many times. This chain links TRBV5-4 with TRBJ2-5; 11 bases map to TRBD2. The length of the CDR3 is 14 residues. V trimming: 3 bases; J trimming: 4 bases; junction bases outside the gene matches: 2. The germline CDR1 and CDR2 sequences are SGHNT and YYREEE (reference sequence). CDR3 sequence (DNA): TGTGCCAGCAGCTCGGGACTAGCGGTAGAGACCCAGTACTTC. It specifies CASSSGLAVETQYF.

This clonotype was observed a handful of times. The J gene is TRBJ1-1, the V gene TRBV6-5, with D hard to call. The CDR3 is made up of 17 amino acids. From germline, CDR1 is MNHEY and CDR2 SVGAGI. V dropped 0 bases and J dropped 3 bases, with 17 bases sitting between them. The CDR3 here is CASSYSPTVSLYTEAFF. In DNA form, the CDR3 reads TGTGCCAGCAGTTACTCTCCTACAGTAAGTTTGTACACTGAAGCTTTCTTT.

The chain has TRBV29-1 and TRBJ2-7; 8 bases align to TRBD1. Germline assignment: CDR1 SQVTM and CDR2 ANQGSEA. The CDR3 length is 17 residues. V lost 7 bases and J lost 6; bases outside the gene matches: 23. The CDR3 sequence is CSARDRNFGPQGCEQYF. In nucleotides, the CDR3 is TGCAGCGCCCGGGACAGGAATTTTGGCCCACAGGGCTGCGAGCAGTACTTC.

The rearrangement links TRBV11-2 to TRBJ2-3; no definite D call. CDR1 SGHAT and CDR2 FQNNGV come from the germline V gene. V was cut by 0 bases and J by 8 bases, with 9 bases left in between. CDR3 length: 13 amino acids. The CDR3 reads CASSLDWKGTQYF. The DNA for the CDR3 is TGTGCCAGCAGCTTAGACTGGAAGGGTACGCAGTATTTT.

At least ten counts were recorded for this clonotype. The V gene is TRBV27, the J gene TRBJ1-2; D uncertain. Germline assignment: CDR1 MNHEY and CDR2 SMNVEV (reference sequence). There are 14 residues in the CDR3. V lost 0 bases, J lost 1 base, and 6 bases lay in between. The CDR3 region has the DNA TGTGCCAGCAGTTTATCACGGGTTAACTATGGCTACACCTTC. Protein product: CASSLSRVNYGYTF.

The CDR3 DNA reads as TGTGCCATCAGTGATCGGTTGGGTAGTGAAAAACTGTTTTTT. Translation gives CAISDRLGSEKLFF. This chain links TRBV10-3 with TRBJ1-4; no clear D gene. Trimming removed 3 bases from V and 7 bases from J, with 12 bases in between. This CDR3 has 14 amino acids. Germline lookup yields CDR1 ENHRY and CDR2 SYGVKD.

The V and J genes are TRBV6-1 and TRBJ1-4; no clear D. Per germline, CDR1 MNHNS and CDR2 SASEGT. The CDR3 consists of 16 residues. V was pared by 0 bases and J by 5 bases, with 13 bases between. The CDR3: CASSEARRRGNEKLFF. The CDR3, as DNA: TGTGCCAGCAGTGAAGCGAGAAGGAGAGGGAATGAAAAACTGTTTTTT.

As regards this clonotype: A junction boundary mismatches the germline segment, possibly from a read error. V gene TRBV6-1 combines with J gene TRBJ2-2; TRBD1 matches 10 bases. The CDR3 contains 17 residues. Germline lookup yields CDR1 MNHNS and CDR2 SASEGT. The CDR3 DNA sequence: TGTACCAGCAGACAACCCGACAGGGGGCTGTCCACCGGGGAGCTGTTTTTT. The encoded protein is CTSRQPDRGLSTGELFF.

The genes are TRBV15 and TRBJ2-7, with TRBD1 matching over 8 bases. The CDR3 has 15 residues. V dropped 6 bases and J dropped 7; count of bases not matched to a gene: 14. The germline gives CDR1 LNHNV, CDR2 YYDKDF (reference sequence). The CDR3 region has the DNA TGTGCCACCAGAGGCGGACAGGGACCCACTAATGAGCAGTACTTC. Its protein product is CATRGGQGPTNEQYF.

J is TRBJ2-1 and V is TRBV2; the match to TRBD2 covers 12 bases. CDR3 length: 21 amino acids. The V gene end was trimmed by 2 bases and the J gene end by 2 bases; junction bases not matched to a gene: 16. The germline V gene encodes CDR1 SNHLY and CDR2 FYNNEI. The CDR3 reads CASSERAGVRLAGVPYNEQFF. CDR3 DNA sequence: TGTGCCAGCAGTGAAAGGGCGGGGGTCCGACTAGCGGGAGTCCCCTACAATGAGCAGTTCTTC.

J is TRBJ2-7 and V is TRBV7-6; D unclear. The germline CDR1 and CDR2 sequences are SGHVS and FNYEAQ. V was trimmed by 4 bases and J by 2 bases, leaving 12 bases between them. The CDR3 sequence is 14 residues long. CDR3 DNA: TGTGCCAGCAGCTACTCACCCATTCCCTACGAGCAGTACTTC. Translation gives CASSYSPIPYEQYF. The whole variable domain, remainder taken from reference TRBV7-6 and TRBJ2-7, is GAGVSQSPRYKVTKRGQDVALRCDPISGHVSLYWYRQALGQGPEFLTYFNYEAQQDKSGLPNDRFSAERPEGSISTLTIQRTEQRDSAMYRCASSYSPIPYEQYFGPGTRLTVT.

The chain carries TRBV6-2 or TRBV6-3 and TRBJ1-1; D gene uncertain. V was shortened by 5 bases and J by 3 bases, with 22 bases between the two germline ends. The germline V gene has CDR1 MNHEY and CDR2 SVGEGT. The CDR3 covers 17 residues. Here the CDR3 DNA reads TGTGCCAGCAGTGAAGCTTACCGGATTTCGCGTGACACTGAAGCTTTCTTT. This translates into CASSEAYRISRDTEAFF.

The table lists this clonotype with a few counts. The V and J genes are TRBV29-1 and TRBJ1-1; TRBD1 matches at 9 bases. Germline CDR1 reads SQVTM; CDR2 reads ANQGSEA. Unmatched junction bases numbered 5, after V lost 4 bases and J lost 5 bases. The CDR3 loop spans 13 amino acids. CDR3 bases: TGCAGCGTTGTACAGGGGGCAATAACTGAAGCTTTCTTT. The encoded protein is CSVVQGAITEAFF.

V and J are TRBV12-5 and TRBJ2-5; maybe TRBD2 (6 bases). The germline V gene encodes CDR1 LGHNT and CDR2 FRNRAP. The V end was cut by 6 bases, the J end by 4 bases, with 6 bases between. This CDR3 is 11 amino acids long. The CDR3 loop is CASGEGETQYF. The CDR3 DNA follows: TGTGCTAGTGGGGAGGGAGAGACCCAGTACTTC.

The chain links TRBV6-2 or TRBV6-3 to TRBJ1-2; D is possibly TRBD1 (6 bases). V lost 3 bases, J lost 7 bases, and 15 bases lay in between. The CDR3 is made up of 14 amino acids. From germline, CDR1 is MNHEY and CDR2 SVGEGT. The CDR3 region is CASSYRGFSFGYTF. CDR3 DNA sequence: TGTGCCAGCAGTTATAGGGGGTTTAGTTTTGGCTACACCTTC.